This T cell receptor beta chain was sequenced for a study of cytomegalovirus exposure and HLA in healthy donors. Study findings and constraints: Immune exposure was documented only through CMV serostatus. TCR beta chain V- and J-gene trimming was linked, in a later analysis, to a missense variant in DCLRE1C. In a later analysis, compared with equally common non-associated chains, HLA-associated beta chains were more expanded. For most TCR beta V segments, an earlier analysis put the productive rate at about 87% or about 30% of the time.

PCR was performed using 60 Vbeta and 13 Jbeta primers. Method: immunoSEQ multiplex PCR; TCRdb's copy keeps in-frame clones and lacks some. The sample has 150,000 to 200,000 clones; roughly 80% are singletons. Of note for this clone: The antigen is undetermined.

Germline V gene lookup returns CDR1 LNHDA and CDR2 SQIVND (reference sequence). With 9 bases removed from V and 5 bases from J, the gap between germline ends came to 20 bases. The CDR3 sequence is 15 residues long. This chain connects TRBV19 to TRBJ1-5, with D unresolved. What was sequenced was PBMCs. This TCR came from a girl between 10 and 17 years old in good health and CMV-seropositive. The CDR3 region has the DNA TGTGCCAGCCACCGGCGAGGGCTGGCGGATCAGCCCCAGCATTTT. It is translated as CASHRRGLADQPQHF.